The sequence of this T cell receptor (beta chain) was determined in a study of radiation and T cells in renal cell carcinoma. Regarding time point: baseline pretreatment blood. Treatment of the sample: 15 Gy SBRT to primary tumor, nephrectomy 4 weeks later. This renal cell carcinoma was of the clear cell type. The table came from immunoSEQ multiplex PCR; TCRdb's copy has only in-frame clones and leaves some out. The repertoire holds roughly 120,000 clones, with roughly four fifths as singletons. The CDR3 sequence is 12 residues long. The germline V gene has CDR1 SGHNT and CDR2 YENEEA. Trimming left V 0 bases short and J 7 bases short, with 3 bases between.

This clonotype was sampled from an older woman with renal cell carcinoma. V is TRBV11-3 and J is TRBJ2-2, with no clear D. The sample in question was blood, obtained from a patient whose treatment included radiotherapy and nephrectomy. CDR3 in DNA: TGTGCCAGCAGCTTAGAAGGCGGGGAGCTGTTTTTT. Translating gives CASSLEGGELFF. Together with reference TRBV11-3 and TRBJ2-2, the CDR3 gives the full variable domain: EAGVVQSPRYKIIEKKQPVAFWCNPISGHNTLYWYLQNLGQGPELLIRYENEEAVDDSQLPKDRFSAERLKGVDSTLKIQPAELGDSAVYLCASSLEGGELFFGEGSRLTVL.